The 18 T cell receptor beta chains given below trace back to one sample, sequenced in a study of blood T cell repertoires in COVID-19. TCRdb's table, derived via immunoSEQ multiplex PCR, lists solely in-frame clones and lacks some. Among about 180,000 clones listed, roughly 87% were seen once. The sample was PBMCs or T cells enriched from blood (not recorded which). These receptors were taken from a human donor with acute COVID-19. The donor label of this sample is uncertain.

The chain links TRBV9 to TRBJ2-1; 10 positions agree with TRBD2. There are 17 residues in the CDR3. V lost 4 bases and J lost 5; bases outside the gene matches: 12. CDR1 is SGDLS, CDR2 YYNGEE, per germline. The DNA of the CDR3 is TGTGCCAGCAGCCCGGTGGGTAGGACTAGCGGCAACAATGAGCAGTTCTTC. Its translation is CASSPVGRTSGNNEQFF. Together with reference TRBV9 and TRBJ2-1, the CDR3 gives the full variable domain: DSGVTQTPKHLITATGQRVTLRCSPRSGDLSVYWYQQSLDQGLQFLIQYYNGEERAKGNILERFSAQQFPDLHSELNLSSLELGDSALYFCASSPVGRTSGNNEQFFGPGTRLTVL.

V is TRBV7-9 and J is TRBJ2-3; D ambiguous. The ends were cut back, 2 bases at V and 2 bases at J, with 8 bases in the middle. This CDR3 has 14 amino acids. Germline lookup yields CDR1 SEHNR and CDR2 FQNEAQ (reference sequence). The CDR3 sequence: CASSLSQVTDTQYF. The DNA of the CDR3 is TGTGCCAGCAGCTTATCGCAGGTCACAGATACGCAGTATTTT.

CDR3 amino acids: CASILRQGITEAFF. The CDR3, as DNA: TGTGCCAGCATCCTAAGGCAGGGGATCACTGAAGCTTTCTTT. The chain uses TRBV27 and TRBJ1-1; tentatively, D is TRBD1 (6 bases). The CDR3 runs to 14 residues. V lost 7 bases and J lost 4, with 16 bases in between. The germline V gene has CDR1 MNHEY and CDR2 SMNVEV (reference sequence).

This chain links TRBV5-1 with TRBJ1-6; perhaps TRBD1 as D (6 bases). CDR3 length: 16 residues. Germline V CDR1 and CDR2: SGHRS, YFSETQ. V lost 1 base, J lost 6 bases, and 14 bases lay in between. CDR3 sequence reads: CASSLTGKLGNSPLHF. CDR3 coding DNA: TGCGCCAGCAGCTTGACAGGGAAGTTGGGTAATTCACCCCTCCACTTT.

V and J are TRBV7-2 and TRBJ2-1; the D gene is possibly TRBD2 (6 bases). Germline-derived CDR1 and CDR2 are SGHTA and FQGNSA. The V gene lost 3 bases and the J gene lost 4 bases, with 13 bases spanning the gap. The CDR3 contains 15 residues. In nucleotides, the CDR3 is TGTGCCAGCAGCTTTGGGGGGATTCTGTACAATGAGCAGTTCTTC. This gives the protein CASSFGGILYNEQFF.

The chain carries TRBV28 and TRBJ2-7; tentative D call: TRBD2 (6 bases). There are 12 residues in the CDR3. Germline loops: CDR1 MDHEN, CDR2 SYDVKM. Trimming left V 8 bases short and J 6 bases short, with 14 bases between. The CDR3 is CASGDFLSEQYF. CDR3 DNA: TGTGCCAGCGGGGACTTCCTTAGCGAGCAGTACTTC.

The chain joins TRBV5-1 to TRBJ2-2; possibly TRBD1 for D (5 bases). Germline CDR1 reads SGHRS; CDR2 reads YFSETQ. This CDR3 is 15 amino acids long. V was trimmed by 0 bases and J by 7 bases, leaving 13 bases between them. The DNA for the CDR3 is TGCGCCAGCAGCTTGGGTGCAGGGATCGTCGGGGAGCTGTTTTTT. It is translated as CASSLGAGIVGELFF.

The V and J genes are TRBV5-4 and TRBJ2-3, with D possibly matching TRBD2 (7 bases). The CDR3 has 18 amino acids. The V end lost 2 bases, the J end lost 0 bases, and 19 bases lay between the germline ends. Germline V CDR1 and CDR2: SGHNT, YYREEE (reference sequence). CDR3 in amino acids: CASSLGGGTRISTDTQYF. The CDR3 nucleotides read TGTGCCAGCAGCTTAGGGGGGGGAACTAGAATTAGCACAGATACGCAGTATTTT.

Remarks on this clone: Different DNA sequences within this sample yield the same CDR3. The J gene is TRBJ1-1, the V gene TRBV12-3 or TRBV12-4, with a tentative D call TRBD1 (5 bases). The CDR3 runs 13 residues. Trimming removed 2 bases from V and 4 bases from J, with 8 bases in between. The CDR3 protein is CASSLYGGTEAFF. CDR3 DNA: TGTGCCAGCAGTTTATACGGGGGCACTGAAGCTTTCTTT.

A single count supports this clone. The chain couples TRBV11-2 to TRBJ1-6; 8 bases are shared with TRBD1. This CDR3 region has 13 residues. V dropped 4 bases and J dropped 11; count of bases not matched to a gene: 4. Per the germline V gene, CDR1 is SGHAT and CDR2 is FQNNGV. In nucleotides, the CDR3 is TGTGCCAGCAGCTCCATGGACAGGGCACCCCTCCACTTT. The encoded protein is CASSSMDRAPLHF.

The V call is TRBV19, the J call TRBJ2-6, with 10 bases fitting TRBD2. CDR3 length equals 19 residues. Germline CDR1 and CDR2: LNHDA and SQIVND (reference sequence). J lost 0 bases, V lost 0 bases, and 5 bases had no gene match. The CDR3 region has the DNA TGTGCCAGTAGTATAGAAAAAAGCGGGGGGGCCTCTGGGGCCAACGTCCTGACTTTC. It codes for CASSIEKSGGASGANVLTF.

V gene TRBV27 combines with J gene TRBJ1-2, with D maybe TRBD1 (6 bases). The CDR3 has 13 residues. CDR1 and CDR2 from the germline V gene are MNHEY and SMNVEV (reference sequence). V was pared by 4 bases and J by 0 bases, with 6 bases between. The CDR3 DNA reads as TGTGCCAGCAGTTACAGGGCTAACTATGGCTACACCTTC. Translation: CASSYRANYGYTF.

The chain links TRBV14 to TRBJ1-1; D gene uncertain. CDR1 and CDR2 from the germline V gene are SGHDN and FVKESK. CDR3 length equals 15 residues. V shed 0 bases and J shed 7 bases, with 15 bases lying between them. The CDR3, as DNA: TGTGCCAGCAGCCAAGATAGCAGAAACGGTGGTGAAGCTTTCTTT. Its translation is CASSQDSRNGGEAFF.

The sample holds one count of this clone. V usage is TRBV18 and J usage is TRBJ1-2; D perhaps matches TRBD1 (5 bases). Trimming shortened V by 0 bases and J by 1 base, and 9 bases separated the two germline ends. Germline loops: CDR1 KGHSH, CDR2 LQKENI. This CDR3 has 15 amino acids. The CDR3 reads CASSPPSDSNYGYTF. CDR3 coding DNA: TGTGCCAGCTCACCACCTTCCGACAGTAACTATGGCTACACCTTC.

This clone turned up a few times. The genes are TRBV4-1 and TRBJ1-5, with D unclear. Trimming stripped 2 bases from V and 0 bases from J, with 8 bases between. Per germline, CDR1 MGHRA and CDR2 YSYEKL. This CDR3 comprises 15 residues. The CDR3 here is CASSQLRGSNQPQHF. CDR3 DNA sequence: TGCGCCAGCAGCCAATTACGGGGTAGCAATCAGCCCCAGCATTTT.

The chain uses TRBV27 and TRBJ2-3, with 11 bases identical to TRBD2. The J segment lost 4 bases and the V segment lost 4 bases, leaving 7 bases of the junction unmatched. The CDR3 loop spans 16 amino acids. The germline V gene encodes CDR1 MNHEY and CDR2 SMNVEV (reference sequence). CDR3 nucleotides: TGTGCCAGCAGTTCCTTAGCGGGGGGGCCATCAGATACGCAGTATTTT. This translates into CASSSLAGGPSDTQYF.

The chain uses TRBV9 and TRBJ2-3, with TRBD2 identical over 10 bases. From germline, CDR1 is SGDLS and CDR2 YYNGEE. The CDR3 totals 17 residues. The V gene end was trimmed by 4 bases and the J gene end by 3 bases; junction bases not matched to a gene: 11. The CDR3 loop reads CASSSSPSGGVTDTQYF. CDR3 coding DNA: TGTGCCAGCAGCTCCTCCCCTAGCGGGGGAGTGACAGATACGCAGTATTTT.

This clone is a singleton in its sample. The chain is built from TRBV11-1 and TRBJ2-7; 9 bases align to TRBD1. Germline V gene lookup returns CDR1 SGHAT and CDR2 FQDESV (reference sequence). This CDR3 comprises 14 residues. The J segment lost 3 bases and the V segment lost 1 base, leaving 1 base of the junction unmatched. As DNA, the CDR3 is TGTGCCAGCAGCTTAGAGGACAGGGGCTACGAGCAGTACTTC. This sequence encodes CASSLEDRGYEQYF.